This is a list of T cell receptor beta chains from one sample in a study of cytomegalovirus exposure and HLA in healthy donors. Repertoires were generated with immunoSEQ multiplex PCR, while TCRdb's copy carries only in-frame clones and drops some. The table records approximately 97,000 clones, roughly 80% of them present only once. Input material: PBMCs. These TCRs come from a man in his forties or fifties in good health and CMV-seronegative. The CDR3 runs from the conserved cysteine through the conserved F or W. The D gene is left open where the match is weak. Rows may omit the clone size; those that give it use once, few, many or a size class.

abundance,j_gene,d_gene,v_gene,CDR3nt,CDR3aa
-,TRBJ2-7,-,TRBV19,TGTGCCAGTAGTAGGCGGACAGCCTACGAGCAGTACTTC,CASSRRTAYEQYF
-,TRBJ2-3,TRBD1,TRBV9,TGTGCCAGCAGCGGGAGTGGGCGACAGGGGGTTGCGACAGATACGCAGTATTTT,CASSGSGRQGVATDTQYF
-,TRBJ1-1,-,TRBV12-5,TGTGCTAGTGGTTCGAAGGACAGAATCACTGAAGCTTTCTTT,CASGSKDRITEAFF
-,TRBJ2-3,-,TRBV11-3,TGTGCCAGCAGCTTGGGAGGTAGGGGGCCAGATACGCAGTATTTT,CASSLGGRGPDTQYF
once,TRBJ1-4,-,TRBV6-5,TGTGCCACCAACACCAGGGCCACTAATGAAAAACTGTTTTTT,CATNTRATNEKLFF
once,TRBJ1-1,-,TRBV15,TGTGCCACCAGCAGAGGCCTCACAGGGTTGAACACTGAAGCTTTCTTT,CATSRGLTGLNTEAFF
few,TRBJ2-7,-,TRBV7-2,TGTGCCAGCAGCAAACGCTCCTACGAGCAGTACTTC,CASSKRSYEQYF
-,TRBJ2-1,TRBD2,TRBV7-3,TGTGCCAGCAGCCCCCAGCCGGGACTAGCTTACAATGAGCAGTTCTTC,CASSPQPGLAYNEQFF
-,TRBJ1-1,TRBD1,TRBV2,TGTGCCAGCAGGGTCGATTTAGACAGGGTACTTGAAGCTTTCTTT,CASRVDLDRVLEAFF
-,TRBJ1-1,-,TRBV11-2,TGTGCCAGCAGCTTAGATCAACCCGCAGGGGAGCTTTACACTGAAGCTTTCTTT,CASSLDQPAGELYTEAFF
once,TRBJ1-2,-,TRBV19,TGTGCCAGTAGTATGATAGAAGTCTATGGCTACACCTTC,CASSMIEVYGYTF
-,TRBJ1-5,-,TRBV5-1,TGCGCCAGCAGCTTGGAACCTATGTGGACAGCTTCTAATCTGCCCCAGCATTTT,CASSLEPMWTASNLPQHF
-,TRBJ2-3,TRBD1,TRBV7-2,TGTGCCAGCAGCTCTCCTACTTCGTACAGGGGGCTTGTCACAGATACGCAGTATTTT,CASSSPTSYRGLVTDTQYF
-,TRBJ2-5,TRBD2,TRBV5-1,TGCGCCAGCAGCTTGGCTGCGGGGGGTTCCCAAGAGACCCAGTACTTC,CASSLAAGGSQETQYF
-,TRBJ1-1,-,TRBV2,TGTGCCAGCAGTCCCCCGACAGTAGGAGCTTTCTTT,CASSPPTVGAFF
-,TRBJ1-5,TRBD1,TRBV4-1,TGCGCGAAGGACTTTAACAGGGGGCTACAGCCCCAGCATTTT,CAKDFNRGLQPQHF
-,TRBJ2-3,TRBD2,TRBV5-5,TGTGCCAGCAGCTTGGCGGCTAGCGGGGTGAATTATGCAGATACGCAGTATTTT,CASSLAASGVNYADTQYF
-,TRBJ1-4,-,TRBV5-1,TGCGCCAGCAGCTTGGTTGGGAGTGAAAAACTGTTTTTT,CASSLVGSEKLFF
-,TRBJ2-6,TRBD1,TRBV7-3,TGTGCCAGCAGCTTGACAGGGTCAAATTCTGGGGCCAACGTCCTGACTTTC,CASSLTGSNSGANVLTF
-,TRBJ1-2,-,TRBV6-1,TGTGCCAGCAGAGGGTTCAAGGGCGGGAACACCTTC,CASRGFKGGNTF
-,TRBJ2-7,TRBD1,TRBV5-6,TGTGCCAGCAGCTTTTGGGGACAGGGTATTAGAGCCTACGAGCAGTACTTC,CASSFWGQGIRAYEQYF
-,TRBJ1-1,-,TRBV5-1,TGCGCCAGCAGCTTCGAGGTCCCCGCTGAAGCTTTCTTT,CASSFEVPAEAFF
-,TRBJ2-3,TRBD2,TRBV4-1,TGCGCCAGCAGCCAAGATCTTAGACTAGCGGGGCGCGCAGATACGCAGTATTTT,CASSQDLRLAGRADTQYF
-,TRBJ2-2,TRBD1,TRBV5-1,TGCGCCAGCAGCGAGACAGGGAGCGGGGAGCTGTTTTTT,CASSETGSGELFF
-,TRBJ1-2,-,TRBV7-2,TGTGCCAGCAGCTTAGCTGCAGGCCCGCGCACCTTC,CASSLAAGPRTF
-,TRBJ2-4,-,TRBV5-1,TGCGCCAGCAGCTTGGTGGGTGGTCAGGGCCAAAACATTCAGTACTTC,CASSLVGGQGQNIQYF
-,TRBJ1-1,TRBD1,TRBV5-1,TGCGCCAGCAGCTTGGGACAGGGCGGAGAAGCTTTCTTT,CASSLGQGGEAFF